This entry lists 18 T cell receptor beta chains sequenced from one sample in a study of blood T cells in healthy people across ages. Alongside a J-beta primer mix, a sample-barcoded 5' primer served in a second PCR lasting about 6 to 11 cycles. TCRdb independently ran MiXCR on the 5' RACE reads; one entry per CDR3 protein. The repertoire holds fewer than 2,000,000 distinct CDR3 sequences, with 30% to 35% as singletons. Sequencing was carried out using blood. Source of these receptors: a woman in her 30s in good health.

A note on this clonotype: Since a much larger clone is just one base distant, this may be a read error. The CDR3 DNA follows: TGTGCCAGCAGCTTAGCGCTACGGGGTCGAGAGACCCAGTACTTC. Protein: CASSLALRGRETQYF. The chain joins TRBV7-2 to TRBJ2-5; D perhaps matches TRBD2 (5 bases). Germline CDR1 is SGHTA and CDR2 is FQGNSA. The CDR3 sequence is 15 residues long. V lost 0 bases, J lost 4 bases, and 12 bases lay in between.

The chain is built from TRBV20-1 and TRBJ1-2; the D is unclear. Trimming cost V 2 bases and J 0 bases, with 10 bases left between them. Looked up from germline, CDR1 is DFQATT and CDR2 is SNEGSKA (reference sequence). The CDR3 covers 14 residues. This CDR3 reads CSARNSLTNYGYTF. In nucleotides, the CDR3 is TGCAGTGCTAGAAACAGTCTTACTAACTATGGCTACACCTTC.

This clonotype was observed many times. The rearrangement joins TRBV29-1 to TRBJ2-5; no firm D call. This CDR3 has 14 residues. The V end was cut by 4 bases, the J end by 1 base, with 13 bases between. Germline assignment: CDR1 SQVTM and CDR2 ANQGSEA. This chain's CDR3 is CSVGLRLLQETQYF. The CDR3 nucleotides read TGCAGCGTTGGATTGCGGCTGCTCCAAGAGACCCAGTACTTC. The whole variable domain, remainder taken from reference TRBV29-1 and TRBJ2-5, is SAVISQKPSRDICQRGTSLTIQCQVDSQVTMMFWYRQQPGQSLTLIATANQGSEATYESGFVIDKFPISRPNLTFSTLTVSNMSPEDSSIYLCSVGLRLLQETQYFGPGTRLLVL.

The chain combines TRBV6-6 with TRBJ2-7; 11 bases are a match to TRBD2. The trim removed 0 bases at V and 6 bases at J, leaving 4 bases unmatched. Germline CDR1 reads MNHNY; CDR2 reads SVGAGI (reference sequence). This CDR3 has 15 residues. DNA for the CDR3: TGTGCCAGCAGTTACTCGATAGGACTAGCGGGCGAGCAGTACTTC. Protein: CASSYSIGLAGEQYF.

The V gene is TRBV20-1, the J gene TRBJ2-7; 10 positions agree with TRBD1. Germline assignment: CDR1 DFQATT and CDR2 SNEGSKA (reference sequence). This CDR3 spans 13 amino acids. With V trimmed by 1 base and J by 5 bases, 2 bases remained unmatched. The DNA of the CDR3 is TGCAGTGCTAGAGGACAGGGGGCTGACGAGCAGTACTTC. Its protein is CSARGQGADEQYF.

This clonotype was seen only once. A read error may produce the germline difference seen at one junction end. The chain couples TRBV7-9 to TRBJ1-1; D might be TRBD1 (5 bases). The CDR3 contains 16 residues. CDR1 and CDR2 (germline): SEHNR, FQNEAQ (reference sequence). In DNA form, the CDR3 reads TGTGCCTGCAGCTTAGCAGAGGGGCCCCTGAACACTGAAGCTTTCTTT. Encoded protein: CACSLAEGPLNTEAFF.

The CDR3 bases are TGTGCCAGCAGCTTGCCGGGACATCATCAGCCCCAGCATTTT. Its protein product is CASSLPGHHQPQHF. The chain uses TRBV5-5 and TRBJ1-5; D is possibly TRBD1 (6 bases). V was cut by 1 base and J by 5 bases, with 10 bases left in between. The CDR3 spans 14 residues. Germline assignment: CDR1 SGHKS and CDR2 YYEKEE (reference sequence).

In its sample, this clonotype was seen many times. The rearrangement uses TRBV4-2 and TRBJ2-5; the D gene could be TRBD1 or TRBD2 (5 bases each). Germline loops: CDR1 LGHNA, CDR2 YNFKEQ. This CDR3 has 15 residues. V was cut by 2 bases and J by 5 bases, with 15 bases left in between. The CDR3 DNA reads TGTGCCAGCAGCCAAATCCGGGGCCCGGGTGAGACCCAGTACTTC. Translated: CASSQIRGPGETQYF.

The DNA for the CDR3 is TGCAGCGTGACAGGGGGCGGTCACACTGAAGCTTTCTTT. Protein: CSVTGGGHTEAFF. J is TRBJ1-1 and V is TRBV29-1; TRBD1 agrees at 10 bases. CDR3 size: 13 residues. The V and J ends lost 6 bases and 3 bases, in that order; junction bases with no gene match: 4. CDR1 and CDR2 from the germline V gene are SQVTM and ANQGSEA.

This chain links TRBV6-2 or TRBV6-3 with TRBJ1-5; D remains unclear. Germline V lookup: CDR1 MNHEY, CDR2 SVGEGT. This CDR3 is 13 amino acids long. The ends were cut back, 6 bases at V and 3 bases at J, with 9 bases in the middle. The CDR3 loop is CASRHGVNQPQHF. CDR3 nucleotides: TGTGCCAGCAGGCACGGGGTCAATCAGCCCCAGCATTTT.

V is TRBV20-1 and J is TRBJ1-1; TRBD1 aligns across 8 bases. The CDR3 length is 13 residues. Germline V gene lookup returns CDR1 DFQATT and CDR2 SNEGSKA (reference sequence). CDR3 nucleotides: TGCAGCCCGAACCTACAGGGGGGCACTGAAGCTTTCTTT. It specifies CSPNLQGGTEAFF.

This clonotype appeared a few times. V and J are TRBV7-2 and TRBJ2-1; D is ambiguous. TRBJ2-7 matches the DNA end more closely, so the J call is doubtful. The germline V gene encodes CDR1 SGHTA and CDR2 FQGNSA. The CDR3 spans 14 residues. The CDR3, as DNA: TGTGCCAGCAGCTTAAACCGTTACTACAATGAGCAGTACTTC. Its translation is CASSLNRYYNEQYF.

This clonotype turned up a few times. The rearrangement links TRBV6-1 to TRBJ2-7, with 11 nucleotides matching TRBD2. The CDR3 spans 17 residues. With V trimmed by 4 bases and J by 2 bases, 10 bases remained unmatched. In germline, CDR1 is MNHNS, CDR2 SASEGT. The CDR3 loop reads CASSGGLAGILAYEQYF. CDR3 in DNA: TGTGCCAGCAGTGGCGGACTAGCGGGTATTTTGGCCTACGAGCAGTACTTC.

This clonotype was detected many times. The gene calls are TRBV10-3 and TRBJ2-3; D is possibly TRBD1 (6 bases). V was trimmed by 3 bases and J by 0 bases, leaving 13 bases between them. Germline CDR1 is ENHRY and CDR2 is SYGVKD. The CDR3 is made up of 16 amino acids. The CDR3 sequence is CAISDTGSSSTDTQYF. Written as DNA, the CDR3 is TGTGCCATCAGTGATACAGGGTCCTCTAGCACAGATACGCAGTATTTT.

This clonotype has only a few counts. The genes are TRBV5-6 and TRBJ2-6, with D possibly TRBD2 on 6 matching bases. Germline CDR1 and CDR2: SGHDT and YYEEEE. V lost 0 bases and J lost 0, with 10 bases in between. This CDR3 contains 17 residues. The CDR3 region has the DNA TGTGCCAGCAGCTTGGGACGGGGGAACTCTGGGGCCAACGTCCTGACTTTC. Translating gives CASSLGRGNSGANVLTF. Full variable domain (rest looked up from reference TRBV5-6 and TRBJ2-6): DAGVTQSPTHLIKTRGQQVTLRCSPKSGHDTVSWYQQALGQGPQFIFQYYEEEERQRGNFPDRFSGHQFPNYSSELNVNALLLGDSALYLCASSLGRGNSGANVLTFGAGSRLTVL.

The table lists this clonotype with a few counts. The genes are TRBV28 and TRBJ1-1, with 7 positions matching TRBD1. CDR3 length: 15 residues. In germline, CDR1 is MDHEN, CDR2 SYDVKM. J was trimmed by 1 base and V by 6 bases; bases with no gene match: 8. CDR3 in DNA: TGTGCCAGCAGCCCGGCCGGGACAGAGAACACTGAAGCTTTCTTT. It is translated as CASSPAGTENTEAFF.

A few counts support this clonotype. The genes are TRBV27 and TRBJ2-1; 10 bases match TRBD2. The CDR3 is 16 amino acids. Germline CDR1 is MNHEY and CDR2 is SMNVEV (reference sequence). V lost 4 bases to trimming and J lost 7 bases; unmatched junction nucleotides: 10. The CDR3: CASSSLGAGGRNEQFF. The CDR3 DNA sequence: TGTGCCAGCAGTTCCCTGGGAGCGGGAGGGAGGAATGAGCAGTTCTTC.

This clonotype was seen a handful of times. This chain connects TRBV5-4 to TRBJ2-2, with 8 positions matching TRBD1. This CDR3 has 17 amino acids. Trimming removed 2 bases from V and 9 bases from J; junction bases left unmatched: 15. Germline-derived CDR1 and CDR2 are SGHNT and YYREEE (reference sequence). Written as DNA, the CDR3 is TGTGCCAGCAGCTTCGCGACCGGAGCAGGGGGCGAACGGGAGCTGTTTTTT. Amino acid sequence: CASSFATGAGGERELFF.